The 26 T cell receptor beta chains below were found in one sample sequenced in a study of Ad26.COV2.S vaccination and SARS-CoV-2 variants. Treatment described: about 20 received Ad26.COV2.S at low or high dose, single or two shots; roughly five received placebo; per-sample allocation not given. The samples were gathered on day 63 after the first injection of vaccine or placebo. Repertoires were generated with immunoSEQ multiplex PCR, while TCRdb's copy carries only in-frame clones and drops some. The data hold 440,000 or so clones, with 89% observed a single time. This specimen consisted of peripheral blood, obtained in a trial of Ad26.COV2.S vaccine versus placebo. The receptor source for this set is a person between 18 and 65 years old who received the Ad26.COV2.S COVID-19 vaccine or a placebo.

This clone was counted once. This sequence joins TRBV30 and TRBJ1-3; D not certain. The CDR3 runs to 14 residues. The V end was cut by 2 bases, the J end by 2 bases, with 10 bases between. CDR1 and CDR2 from the germline V gene are GTSNPN and SVGIG (reference sequence). In DNA form, the CDR3 reads TGTGCCTGGAGTATCTCAAAAGCTGGAAACACCATATATTTT. Residues: CAWSISKAGNTIYF.

The chain couples TRBV9 to TRBJ1-4; 8 bases map to TRBD1. The CDR3 is made up of 16 amino acids. Per the germline V gene, CDR1 is SGDLS and CDR2 is YYNGEE. J gave up 8 bases and V 4 bases, and 13 bases lay outside the gene matches. CDR3 sequence (DNA): TGTGCCAGCAGCCAGGGGGCAGGCGCCCTCCGGGAAAAACTGTTTTTT. Translation gives CASSQGAGALREKLFF.

The V gene is TRBV7-6, the J gene TRBJ2-2; 10 bases line up with TRBD2. CDR1 and CDR2 from the germline V gene are SGHVS and FNYEAQ. This CDR3 contains 15 residues. Trimming cost V 5 bases and J 4 bases; bases outside gene matches: 4. The CDR3 protein is CASSTRLAGTGELFF. CDR3 in DNA: TGTGCCAGCAGCACCCGACTAGCGGGCACCGGGGAGCTGTTTTTT.

The chain carries TRBV6-5 and TRBJ2-7; 7 nucleotides agree with TRBD1. The V gene's germline CDR1 is MNHEY and CDR2 SVGAGI. This CDR3 comprises 14 residues. V lost 6 bases, J lost 3 bases, and 8 bases stayed unmatched. CDR3 sequence reads: CASSMTGIGYEQYF. CDR3 nucleotide sequence: TGTGCCAGCAGCATGACAGGGATCGGCTACGAGCAGTACTTC.

The V gene is TRBV6-5, the J gene TRBJ1-6, with D possibly TRBD1 on 5 matching bases. The V gene's germline CDR1 is MNHEY and CDR2 SVGAGI. The CDR3 is 15 amino acids. Trimming cost V 5 bases and J 6 bases, with 14 bases left between them. The DNA of the CDR3 is TGTGCCAGCAGTACCCGGGACGGACTTAATTCACCCCTCCACTTT. This gives the protein CASSTRDGLNSPLHF.

The CDR3: CASSRRLAGGANEQFF. In DNA, the CDR3 is TGTGCCAGCAGCCGCAGACTAGCGGGAGGGGCTAATGAGCAGTTCTTC. V and J are TRBV3-1 (or the pseudogene TRBV3-2) and TRBJ2-1; TRBD2 aligns across 14 bases. Germline loops: CDR1 LGHDT, CDR2 YNNKEL (reference sequence). This CDR3 is 16 amino acids long. With V trimmed by 4 bases and J by 7 bases, 6 bases remained unmatched.

J is TRBJ2-7 and V is TRBV11-2; unclear D gene. CDR3 size: 13 residues. Trimming removed 0 bases at V and 6 bases at J, with 9 bases between. Germline V gene data show CDR1 as SGHAT and CDR2 as FQNNGV. The CDR3 coding sequence is TGTGCCAGCAGCTTAGAATTAAGAGGCGAGCAGTACTTC. As protein: CASSLELRGEQYF.

This clone was found a few times. This sequence joins TRBV7-6 and TRBJ1-6, with D maybe TRBD1 (5 bases). V dropped 1 base and J dropped 7 bases, with 8 bases sitting between them. Germline lookup yields CDR1 SGHVS and CDR2 FNYEAQ. The CDR3 contains 14 residues. This chain's CDR3 is CASSLVRGNSPLHF. The DNA of the CDR3 is TGTGCCAGCAGCTTAGTGAGGGGAAATTCACCCCTCCACTTT.

The CDR3 coding sequence is TGTGCCAGTACTTCCGGGACTAGCGGGGAGGGGCCCTACAATGAGCAGTTCTTC. Protein sequence: CASTSGTSGEGPYNEQFF. The chain carries TRBV19 and TRBJ2-1; 13 bases match TRBD2. V was clipped by 7 bases and J by 2 bases; unmatched bases: 11. Germline lookup yields CDR1 LNHDA and CDR2 SQIVND (reference sequence). This CDR3 spans 18 amino acids.

This rearrangement joins TRBV6-6 to TRBJ2-7, with D unresolved. The CDR3 is 15 amino acids. CDR1 and CDR2 from the germline V gene are MNHNY and SVGAGI (reference sequence). V was shortened by 7 bases and J by 0 bases, with 16 bases between the two germline ends. The CDR3 DNA follows: TGTGCCAGCACCCCTCGGGCAGGACCCTCCTACGAGCAGTACTTC. Translating it yields CASTPRAGPSYEQYF.

This chain links TRBV7-3 with TRBJ2-3, with 10 bases identical to TRBD2. This CDR3 has 15 amino acids. V gave up 3 bases and J gave up 5 bases; unmatched junction bases: 5. Germline V lookup: CDR1 SGHTA, CDR2 FQGTGA. CDR3 loop: CASSLRAGGIDTQYF. The DNA of the CDR3 is TGTGCCAGCAGCTTGAGAGCGGGAGGGATAGATACGCAGTATTTT.

The genes are TRBV7-2 and TRBJ2-3, with D tentatively TRBD1 (6 bases). The CDR3 sequence is 14 residues long. Trimming cost V 0 bases and J 2 bases, with 6 bases left between them. The V gene's germline CDR1 is SGHTA and CDR2 FQGNSA. The CDR3 DNA reads TGTGCCAGCAGCTTAGCGGGGGCCACAGATACGCAGTATTTT. This encodes CASSLAGATDTQYF.

The chain combines TRBV5-6 with TRBJ2-2; 9 nucleotides agree with TRBD1. The CDR3 runs to 17 residues. From germline, CDR1 is SGHDT and CDR2 YYEEEE. Trimming took 6 bases from V and 3 from J; bases not matched to a gene: 12. The CDR3: CASTQGHGTGYTGELFF. Written as DNA, the CDR3 is TGTGCCAGCACCCAAGGTCACGGGACAGGGTACACCGGGGAGCTGTTTTTT.

The V call is TRBV15, the J call TRBJ2-4; no reliable D call. CDR3 length equals 14 residues. V was trimmed by 0 bases and J by 4 bases, leaving 7 bases between them. Germline assignment: CDR1 LNHNV and CDR2 YYDKDF (reference sequence). The CDR3 coding sequence is TGTGCCACCAGCAGAGAATGGCGGAAAAACATTCAGTACTTC. Amino acid sequence: CATSREWRKNIQYF.

This clone showed up just once. The gene calls are TRBV28 and TRBJ2-5, with a tentative D call TRBD1 (6 bases). Trimming shortened V by 1 base and J by 4 bases, and 13 bases separated the two germline ends. The CDR3 has 15 amino acids. Per the germline V gene, CDR1 is MDHEN and CDR2 is SYDVKM. The CDR3 DNA reads TGTGCCAGCAGTTTATTGGGACACCCCCTAGAGACCCAGTACTTC. It codes for CASSLLGHPLETQYF. The entire variable domain, with the rest obtained from reference TRBV28 and TRBJ2-5, is as follows: DVKVTQSSRYLVKRTGEKVFLECVQDMDHENMFWYRQDPGLGLRLIYFSYDVKMKEKGDIPEGYSVSREKKERFSLILESASTNQTSMYLCASSLLGHPLETQYFGPGTRLLVL.

The chain uses TRBV5-4 and TRBJ2-7; the D is unclear. This CDR3 is 13 amino acids long. Trimming pared 2 bases from V and 4 bases from J, leaving 10 bases between. Germline CDR1 and CDR2: SGHNT and YYREEE (reference sequence). The CDR3 DNA sequence: TGTGCCAGCAGCTTTGGCAGATCTTACGAGCAGTACTTC. Protein: CASSFGRSYEQYF.

The CDR3 loop is CASSPPRPTGGVTYNEQFF. The CDR3 DNA is TGTGCCAGCAGCCCACCTCGTCCGACAGGGGGAGTAACCTACAATGAGCAGTTCTTC. The rearrangement links TRBV5-6 to TRBJ2-1; 9 nucleotides match TRBD1. With 4 bases clipped from V and 2 bases from J, the junction kept 16 bases outside the gene matches. This CDR3 is built from 19 residues. Germline values: CDR1 SGHDT, CDR2 YYEEEE.

This chain links TRBV6-5 with TRBJ2-2, with unresolved D. Trimming stripped 6 bases from V and 0 bases from J, with 8 bases between. CDR3 length equals 14 residues. Germline loops: CDR1 MNHEY, CDR2 SVGAGI. The CDR3 bases are TGTGCCAGCAGGTGGGAATCGAACACCGGGGAGCTGTTTTTT. Its protein is CASRWESNTGELFF.

The chain links TRBV28 to TRBJ1-1; unclear D gene. The CDR3 runs to 12 residues. The germline V gene has CDR1 MDHEN and CDR2 SYDVKM. With 6 bases removed from V and 5 bases from J, the gap between germline ends came to 10 bases. Here the CDR3 reads CASSATSTEAFF. Here the CDR3 DNA reads TGTGCCAGCAGCGCCACATCGACTGAAGCTTTCTTT.

The rearrangement joins TRBV11-2 to TRBJ2-7; 9 nucleotides match TRBD1. CDR1 SGHAT and CDR2 FQNNGV come from the germline V gene. The CDR3 runs 15 residues. The J segment lost 3 bases and the V segment lost 5 bases, leaving 8 bases of the junction unmatched. In DNA form, the CDR3 reads TGTGCCAGCAGCCAAAGGTCGGGACAGGGCTACGAGCAGTACTTC. This codes for CASSQRSGQGYEQYF.

The table lists this clone with a few counts. This chain links TRBV28 with TRBJ1-5; D not certain. Trimming stripped 5 bases from V and 6 bases from J, with 11 bases between. CDR3 length equals 13 residues. CDR1 is MDHEN, CDR2 SYDVKM, per germline. The CDR3 reads CASSGRVGQPQHF. CDR3 sequence (DNA): TGTGCCAGCAGTGGGAGGGTTGGTCAGCCCCAGCATTTT.

The rearrangement joins TRBV2 to TRBJ2-2; possibly TRBD1 for D (6 bases). CDR1 is SNHLY and CDR2 is FYNNEI in the germline V gene. The V gene lost 8 bases and the J gene lost 14 bases, with 21 bases spanning the gap. The length of the CDR3 is 13 residues. CDR3 bases: TGTGCCAGCCAAACAGGGAACGCGGCTAGTCTGTTTTTT. Its translation is CASQTGNAASLFF. Based on the CDR3 plus reference TRBV2 and TRBJ2-2, the full variable domain is EPEVTQTPSHQVTQMGQEVILRCVPISNHLYFYWYRQILGQKVEFLVSFYNNEISEKSEIFDDQFSVERPDGSNFTLKIRSTKLEDSAMYFCASQTGNAASLFFGEGSRLTVL.

The chain combines TRBV27 with TRBJ2-7; possibly TRBD1 for D (5 bases). Trimming pared 5 bases from V and 3 bases from J, leaving 14 bases between. CDR3 length equals 14 residues. From germline, CDR1 is MNHEY and CDR2 SMNVEV (reference sequence). CDR3 in amino acids: CASSTNRRRYEQYF. The DNA of the CDR3 is TGTGCCAGCAGTACAAACAGGCGACGCTACGAGCAGTACTTC.

This sequence joins TRBV27 and TRBJ1-1; D unresolved. The CDR3 is 13 residues long. In germline, CDR1 is MNHEY, CDR2 SMNVEV (reference sequence). V was cut by 3 bases and J by 4 bases, with 9 bases left in between. The chain's CDR3 is CASSFGGPTEAFF. DNA of the CDR3: TGTGCCAGCAGTTTCGGCGGGCCCACTGAAGCTTTCTTT.

The rearrangement links TRBV9 to TRBJ1-2; 7 bases are shared with TRBD1. Germline V gene sequence: CDR1 SGDLS, CDR2 YYNGEE. The CDR3 contains 16 residues. V was pared by 0 bases and J by 7 bases, with 12 bases of the junction left unmatched. The CDR3 spells CASSVVPQTGRVGYTF. As DNA, the CDR3 is TGTGCCAGCAGCGTAGTACCGCAGACAGGGCGGGTTGGCTACACCTTC.

Turning to this clone: Additional DNA sequences in this sample encode the identical CDR3. The genes are TRBV25-1 and TRBJ1-2, with no clear D. Trimming cost V 3 bases and J 5 bases, with 4 bases left between them. CDR3 length equals 11 residues. The germline gives CDR1 MGHDK, CDR2 SYGVNS. CDR3 DNA sequence: TGTGCCAGCAGTGATGGATATGGCTACACCTTC. It translates to CASSDGYGYTF.